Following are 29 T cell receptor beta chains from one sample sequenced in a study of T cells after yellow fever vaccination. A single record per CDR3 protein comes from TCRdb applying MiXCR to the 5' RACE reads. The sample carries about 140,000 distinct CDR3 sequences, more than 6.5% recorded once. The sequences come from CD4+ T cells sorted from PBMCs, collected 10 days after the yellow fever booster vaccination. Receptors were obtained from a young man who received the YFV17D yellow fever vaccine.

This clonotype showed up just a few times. The CDR3 is CASSVWGSPLHF. CDR3 sequence (DNA): TGTGCCAGCAGCGTCTGGGGTTCACCCCTCCACTTT. The chain combines TRBV5-5 with TRBJ1-6; unclear D gene. V gave up 4 bases and J gave up 9 bases, with 8 bases separating them. Per germline, CDR1 SGHKS and CDR2 YYEKEE (reference sequence). This CDR3 is built from 12 residues.

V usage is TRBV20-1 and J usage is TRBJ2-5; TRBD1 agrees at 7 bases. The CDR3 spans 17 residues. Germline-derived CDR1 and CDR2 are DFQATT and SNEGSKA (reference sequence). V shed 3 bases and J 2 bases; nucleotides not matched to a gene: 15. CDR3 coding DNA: TGCAGTGCTAGGGGTTATTCCGGGACAGATAATCAAGAGACCCAGTACTTC. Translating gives CSARGYSGTDNQETQYF.

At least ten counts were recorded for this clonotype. The CDR3 DNA reads as TGCGCCAGCAGCCTGGGAGGCCTAGCGGGAAACAATGAGCAGTTCTTC. Protein product: CASSLGGLAGNNEQFF. The chain has TRBV5-1 and TRBJ2-1; 9 bases are a match to TRBD2. The junction had 10 bases not matched to a gene; V was cut back by 4 bases and J by 5 bases. The germline V gene has CDR1 SGHRS and CDR2 YFSETQ. This CDR3 is 16 amino acids long.

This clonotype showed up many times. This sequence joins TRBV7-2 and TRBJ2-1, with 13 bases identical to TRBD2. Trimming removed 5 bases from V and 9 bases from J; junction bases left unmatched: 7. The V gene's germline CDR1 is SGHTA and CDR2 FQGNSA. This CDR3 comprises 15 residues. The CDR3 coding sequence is TGTGCCAGCAGCCCCGGACTAGCGGGAGCCACTGAGCAGTTCTTC. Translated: CASSPGLAGATEQFF.

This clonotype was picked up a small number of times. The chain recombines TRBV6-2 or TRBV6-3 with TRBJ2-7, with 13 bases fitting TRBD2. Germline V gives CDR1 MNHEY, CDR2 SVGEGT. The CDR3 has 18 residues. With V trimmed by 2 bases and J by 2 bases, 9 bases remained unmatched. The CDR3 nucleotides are TGTGCCAGCAGTTACGATTTCCGCGGGACTAGCGGGACCTACGAGCAGTACTTC. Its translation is CASSYDFRGTSGTYEQYF.

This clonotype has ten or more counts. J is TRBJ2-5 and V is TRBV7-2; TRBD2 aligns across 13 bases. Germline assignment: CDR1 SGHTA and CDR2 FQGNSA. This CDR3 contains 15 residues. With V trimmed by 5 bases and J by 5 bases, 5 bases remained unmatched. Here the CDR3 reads CASSALAGGRETQYF. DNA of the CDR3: TGTGCCAGCAGCGCACTAGCGGGAGGGAGGGAGACCCAGTACTTC.

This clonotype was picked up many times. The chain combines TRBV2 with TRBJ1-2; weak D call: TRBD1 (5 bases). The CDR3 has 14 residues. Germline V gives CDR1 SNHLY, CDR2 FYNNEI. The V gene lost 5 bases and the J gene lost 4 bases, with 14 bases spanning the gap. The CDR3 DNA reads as TGTGCCAGCAGTCCAGGGAGCGGGTCCTATGGCTACACCTTC. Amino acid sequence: CASSPGSGSYGYTF.

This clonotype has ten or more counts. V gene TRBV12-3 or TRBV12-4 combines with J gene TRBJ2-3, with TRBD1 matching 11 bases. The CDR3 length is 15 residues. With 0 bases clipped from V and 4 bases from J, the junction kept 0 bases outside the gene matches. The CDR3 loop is CASSLAGQGADTQYF. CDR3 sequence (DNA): TGTGCCAGCAGTTTAGCGGGACAGGGGGCAGATACGCAGTATTTT.

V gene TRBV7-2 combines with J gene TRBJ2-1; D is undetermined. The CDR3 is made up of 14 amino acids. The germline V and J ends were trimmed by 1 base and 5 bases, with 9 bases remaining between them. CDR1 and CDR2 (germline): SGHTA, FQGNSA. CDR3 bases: TGTGCCAGCAGCTTAGGGCAGCCGAACAATGAGCAGTTCTTC. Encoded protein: CASSLGQPNNEQFF.

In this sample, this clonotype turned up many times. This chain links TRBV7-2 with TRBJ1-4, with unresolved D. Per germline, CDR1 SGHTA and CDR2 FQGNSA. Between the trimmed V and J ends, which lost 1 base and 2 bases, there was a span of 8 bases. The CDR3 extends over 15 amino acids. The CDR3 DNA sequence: TGTGCCAGCAGCTTAGAGTCGGCTACTAATGAAAAACTGTTTTTT. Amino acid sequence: CASSLESATNEKLFF.

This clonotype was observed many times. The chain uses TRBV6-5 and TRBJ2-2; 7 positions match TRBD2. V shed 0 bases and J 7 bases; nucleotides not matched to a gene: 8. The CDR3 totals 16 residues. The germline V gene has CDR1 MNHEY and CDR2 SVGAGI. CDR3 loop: CASSYSGGTSGGELFF. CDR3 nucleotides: TGTGCCAGCAGTTACTCGGGGGGGACCTCAGGCGGGGAGCTGTTTTTT.

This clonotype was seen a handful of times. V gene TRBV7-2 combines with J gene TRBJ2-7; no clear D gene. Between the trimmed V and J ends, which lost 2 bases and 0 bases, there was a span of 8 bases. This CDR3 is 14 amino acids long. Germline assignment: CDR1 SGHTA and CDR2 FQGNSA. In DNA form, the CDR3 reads TGTGCCAGCAGCTTACTTCAGAGCTCCTACGAGCAGTACTTC. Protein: CASSLLQSSYEQYF.

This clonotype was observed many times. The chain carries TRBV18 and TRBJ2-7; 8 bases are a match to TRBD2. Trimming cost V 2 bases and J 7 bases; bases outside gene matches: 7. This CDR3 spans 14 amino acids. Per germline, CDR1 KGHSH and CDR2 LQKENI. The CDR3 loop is CASSPSAGAGEQYF. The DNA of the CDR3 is TGTGCCAGCTCACCATCAGCGGGAGCGGGGGAGCAGTACTTC.

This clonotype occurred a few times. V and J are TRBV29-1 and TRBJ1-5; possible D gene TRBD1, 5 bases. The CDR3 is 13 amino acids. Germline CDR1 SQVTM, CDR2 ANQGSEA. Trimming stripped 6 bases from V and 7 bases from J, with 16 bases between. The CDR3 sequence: CSVAGVKGQPQHF. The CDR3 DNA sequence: TGCAGCGTCGCGGGGGTCAAGGGGCAGCCCCAGCATTTT.

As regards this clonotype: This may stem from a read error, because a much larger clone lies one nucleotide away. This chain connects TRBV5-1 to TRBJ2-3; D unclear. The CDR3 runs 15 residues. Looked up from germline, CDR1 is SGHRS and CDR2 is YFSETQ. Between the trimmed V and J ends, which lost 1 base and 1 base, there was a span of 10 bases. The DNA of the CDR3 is TGCGCCAGCAGCTTGCTCGGCGGTGGCACAGATACGCAGTATTTT. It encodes CASSLLGGGTDTQYF.

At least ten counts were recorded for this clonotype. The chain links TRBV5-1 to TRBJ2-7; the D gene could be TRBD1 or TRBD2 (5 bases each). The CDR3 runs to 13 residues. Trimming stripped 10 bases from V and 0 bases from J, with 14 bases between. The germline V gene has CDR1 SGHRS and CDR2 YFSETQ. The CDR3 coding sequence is TGCGCCTCCCGGGACGGGACCTCCTACGAGCAGTACTTC. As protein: CASRDGTSYEQYF.

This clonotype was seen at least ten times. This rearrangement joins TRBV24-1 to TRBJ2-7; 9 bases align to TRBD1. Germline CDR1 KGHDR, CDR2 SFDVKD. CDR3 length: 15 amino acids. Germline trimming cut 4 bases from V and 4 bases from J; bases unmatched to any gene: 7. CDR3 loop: CATSDPGQGRYEQYF. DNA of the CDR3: TGTGCCACCAGTGACCCCGGACAGGGGCGGTACGAGCAGTACTTC.

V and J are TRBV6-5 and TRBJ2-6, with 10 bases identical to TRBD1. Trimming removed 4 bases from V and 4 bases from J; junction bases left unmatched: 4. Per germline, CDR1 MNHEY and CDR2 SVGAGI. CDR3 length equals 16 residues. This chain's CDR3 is CASSSTGGMGANVLTF. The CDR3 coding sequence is TGTGCCAGCAGTTCGACAGGGGGCATGGGGGCCAACGTCCTGACTTTC.

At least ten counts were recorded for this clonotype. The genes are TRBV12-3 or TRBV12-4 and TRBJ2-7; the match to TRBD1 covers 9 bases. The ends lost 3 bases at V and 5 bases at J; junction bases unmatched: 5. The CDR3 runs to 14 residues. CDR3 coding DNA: TGTGCCAGCAGTTTCACCGGGACAGGGCACGAGCAGTACTTC. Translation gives CASSFTGTGHEQYF.

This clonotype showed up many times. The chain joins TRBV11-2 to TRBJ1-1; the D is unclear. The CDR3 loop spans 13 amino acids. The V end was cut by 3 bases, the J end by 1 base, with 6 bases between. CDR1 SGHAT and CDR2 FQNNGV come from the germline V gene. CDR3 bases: TGTGCCAGCAGCTTTTACTCGAACACTGAAGCTTTCTTT. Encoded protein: CASSFYSNTEAFF.

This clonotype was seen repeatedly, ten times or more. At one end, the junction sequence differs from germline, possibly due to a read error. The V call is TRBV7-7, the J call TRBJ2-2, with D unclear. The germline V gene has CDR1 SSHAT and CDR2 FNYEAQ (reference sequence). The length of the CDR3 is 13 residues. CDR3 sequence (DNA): TGTGCTAGCAGCTCCAGTAACTCCGGGGAGCTGTTTTTT. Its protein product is CASSSSNSGELFF.

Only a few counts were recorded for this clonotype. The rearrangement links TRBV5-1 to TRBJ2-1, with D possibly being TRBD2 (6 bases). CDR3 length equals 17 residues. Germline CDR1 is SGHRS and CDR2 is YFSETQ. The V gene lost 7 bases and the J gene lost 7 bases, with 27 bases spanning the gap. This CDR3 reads CASQRARQSIVGNEQFF. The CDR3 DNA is TGCGCCAGCCAGCGGGCCCGCCAGTCTATCGTGGGGAATGAGCAGTTCTTC.

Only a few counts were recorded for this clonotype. As DNA, the CDR3 is TGTGCCTGGAGAGTATCATTGACCAACCTAGGGACTGAAGCTTTCTTT. Translating gives CAWRVSLTNLGTEAFF. The rearrangement joins TRBV30 to TRBJ1-1; D is uncertain. The V gene's germline CDR1 is GTSNPN and CDR2 SVGIG (reference sequence). V was pared by 3 bases and J by 5 bases, with 22 bases between. This CDR3 is built from 16 residues.

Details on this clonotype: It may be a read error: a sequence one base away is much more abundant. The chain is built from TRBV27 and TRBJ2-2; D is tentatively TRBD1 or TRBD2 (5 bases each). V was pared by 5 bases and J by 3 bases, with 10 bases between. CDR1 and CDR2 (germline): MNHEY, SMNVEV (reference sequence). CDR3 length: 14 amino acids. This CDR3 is CASSIMGDTGELFF. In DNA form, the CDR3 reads TGTGCCAGCAGTATAATGGGGGACACCGGGGAGCTGTTTTTT.

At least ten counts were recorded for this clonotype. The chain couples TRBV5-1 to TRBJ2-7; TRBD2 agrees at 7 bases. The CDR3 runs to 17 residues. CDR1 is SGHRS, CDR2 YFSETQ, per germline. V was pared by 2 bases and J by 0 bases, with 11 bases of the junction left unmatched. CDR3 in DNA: TGCGCCAGCAGCTTCCGATCCGATAGCGGGTCCTCCTACGAGCAGTACTTC. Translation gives CASSFRSDSGSSYEQYF.

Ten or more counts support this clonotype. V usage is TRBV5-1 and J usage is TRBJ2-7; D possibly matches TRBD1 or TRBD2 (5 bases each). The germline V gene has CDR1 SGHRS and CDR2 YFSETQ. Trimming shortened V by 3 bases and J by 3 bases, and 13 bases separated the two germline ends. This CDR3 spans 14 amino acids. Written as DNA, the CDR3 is TGCGCCAGCAGCTACGCCGGGGCGGACTACGAGCAGTACTTC. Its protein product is CASSYAGADYEQYF. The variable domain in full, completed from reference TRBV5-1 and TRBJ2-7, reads KAGVTQTPRYLIKTRGQQVTLSCSPISGHRSVSWYQQTPGQGLQFLFEYFSETQRNKGNFPGRFSGRQFSNSRSEMNVSTLELGDSALYLCASSYAGADYEQYFGPGTRLTVT.

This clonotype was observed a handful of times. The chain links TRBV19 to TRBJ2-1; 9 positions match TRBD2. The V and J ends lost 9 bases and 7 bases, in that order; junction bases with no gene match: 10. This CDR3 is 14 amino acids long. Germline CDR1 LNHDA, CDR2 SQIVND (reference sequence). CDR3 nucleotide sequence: TGTGCCAGGATAGCGGGAGTACCAGGGAATGAGCAGTTCTTC. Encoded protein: CARIAGVPGNEQFF.

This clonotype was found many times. CDR3 nucleotide sequence: TGCAGTGCTCCCCAGACGGCAGGAGACAGTAGGTTTGGCTACACCTTC. Encoded protein: CSAPQTAGDSRFGYTF. J is TRBJ1-2 and V is TRBV20-1; weak D call: TRBD1 (5 bases). The CDR3 totals 16 residues. V lost 5 bases and J 7 bases, leaving 26 bases between the germline ends. CDR1 is DFQATT and CDR2 is SNEGSKA in the germline V gene (reference sequence).

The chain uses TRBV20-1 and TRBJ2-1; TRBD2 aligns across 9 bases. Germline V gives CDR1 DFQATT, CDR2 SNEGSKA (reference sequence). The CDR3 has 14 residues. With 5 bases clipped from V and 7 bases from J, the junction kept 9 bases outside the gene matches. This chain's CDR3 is CSASGISGSNEQFF. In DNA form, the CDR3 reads TGCAGTGCTTCCGGGATTAGCGGGAGTAATGAGCAGTTCTTC.